This record looks at one TCR beta chain sequence and its context. What it binds is unknown. The junction differs from germline at one of its ends, possibly a read error. The data stem from a study of tumor and adjacent non-tumor tissue in lung cancer. Overall study results and limits: TCR diversity was significantly greater in tumor than normal lung tissue.

A modified ARM-PCR protocol with three rounds of nested PCR amplified TCRbeta. TCRdb fed the multiplex PCR reads into MiXCR, producing one record per CDR3 protein. The table records approximately 80,000 distinct CDR3 sequences, 80% to 90% of them present only once. No cell sorting was done before RNA was extracted from the tissue. The normal lung tissue was taken more than 3 cm from the tumor edge. The CDR3 runs 13 residues. CDR1 and CDR2 (germline): MNHNY, SVGAGI (reference sequence). This TCR derives from a man in his fifties or sixties with non-small cell lung cancer. The sequenced sample consisted of distant non-tumor lung tissue. This chain joins TRBV6-6 and TRBJ1-1; D call uncertain. The CDR3 protein is CSSSSTGNTEAFF. CDR3 sequence (DNA): TGTTCCAGCAGCTCGACTGGAAACACTGAAGCCTTCTTT.